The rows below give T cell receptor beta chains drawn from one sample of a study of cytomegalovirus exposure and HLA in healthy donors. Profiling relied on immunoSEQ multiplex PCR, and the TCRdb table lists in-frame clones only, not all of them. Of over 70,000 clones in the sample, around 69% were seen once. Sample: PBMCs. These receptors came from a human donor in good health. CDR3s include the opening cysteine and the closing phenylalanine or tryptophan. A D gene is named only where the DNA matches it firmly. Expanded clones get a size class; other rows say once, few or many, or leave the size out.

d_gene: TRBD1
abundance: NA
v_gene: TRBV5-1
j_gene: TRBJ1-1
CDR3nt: TGCGCCAGCAGCTTCCAGGGGGGGAACACTGAAGCTTTCTTT
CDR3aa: CASSFQGGNTEAFF

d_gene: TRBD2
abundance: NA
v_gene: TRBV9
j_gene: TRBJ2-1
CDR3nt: TGTGCCAGCAGCAAATCCCTAGCGGGAGATAACAATGAGCAGTTCTTC
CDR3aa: CASSKSLAGDNNEQFF

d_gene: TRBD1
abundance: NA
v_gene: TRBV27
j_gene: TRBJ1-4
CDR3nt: TGTGCCAGCAGCCCTCAACAGGGGCCTAATGAAAAACTGTTTTTT
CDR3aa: CASSPQQGPNEKLFF

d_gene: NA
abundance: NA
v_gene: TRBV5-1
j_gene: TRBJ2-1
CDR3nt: TGCGCCAGCAGCTTGGAGGGGTCCAATTACAATGAGCAGTTCTTC
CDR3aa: CASSLEGSNYNEQFF

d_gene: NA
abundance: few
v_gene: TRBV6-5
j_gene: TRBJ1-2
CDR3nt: TGTGCCAGCACCAGGGGTGGAGAAGGTTACACCTTC
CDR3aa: CASTRGGEGYTF

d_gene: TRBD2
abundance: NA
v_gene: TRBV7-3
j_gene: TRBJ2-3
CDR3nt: TGTGCCAGCAGCCTCGGGACTAGTCGGTCGGGCTATGCAGATACGCAGTATTTT
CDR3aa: CASSLGTSRSGYADTQYF

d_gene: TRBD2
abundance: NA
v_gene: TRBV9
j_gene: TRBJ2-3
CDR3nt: TGTGCCAGCAGCGTAGCCAGCGGGAAGGCAGATACGCAGTATTTT
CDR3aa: CASSVASGKADTQYF

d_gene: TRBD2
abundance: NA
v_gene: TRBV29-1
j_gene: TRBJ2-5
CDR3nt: TGCAGCGTTGAAGTCATGGCTAGCGGGATAGAGACCCAGTACTTC
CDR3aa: CSVEVMASGIETQYF

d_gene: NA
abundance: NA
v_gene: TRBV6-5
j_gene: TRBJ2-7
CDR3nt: TGTGCCAGCAGTTATCAGGGGAACTACGAGCAGTACTTC
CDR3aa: CASSYQGNYEQYF

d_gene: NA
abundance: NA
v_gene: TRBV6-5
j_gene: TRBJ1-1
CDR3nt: TGTGCCAGCACCACAGGCGGCGCTGAAGCTTTCTTT
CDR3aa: CASTTGGAEAFF

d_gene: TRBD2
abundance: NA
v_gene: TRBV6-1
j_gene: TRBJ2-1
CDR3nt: TGTGCCAGCAGTGTAGTAGTGGGACTAGGGGTCTACAATGAGCAGTTCTTC
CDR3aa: CASSVVVGLGVYNEQFF

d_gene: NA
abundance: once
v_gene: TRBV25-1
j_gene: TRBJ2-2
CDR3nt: TGTGCCAGCAGTCAGGGACTCCTTACCGGGGAGCTGTTTTTT
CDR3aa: CASSQGLLTGELFF

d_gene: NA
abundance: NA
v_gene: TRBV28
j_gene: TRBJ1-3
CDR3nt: TGTGCCACCTGCGGGTCCTCTGGAAACACCATATATTTT
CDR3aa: CATCGSSGNTIYF

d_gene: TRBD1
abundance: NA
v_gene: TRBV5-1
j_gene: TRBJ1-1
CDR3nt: TGCGCCAGCCGTGGACAGGGCGAGGTGACTGAAGCTTTCTTT
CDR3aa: CASRGQGEVTEAFF

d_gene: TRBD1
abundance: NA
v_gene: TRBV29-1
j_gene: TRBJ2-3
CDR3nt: TGCAGCGATAGACAGGGAGGCACAGATACGCAGTATTTT
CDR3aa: CSDRQGGTDTQYF

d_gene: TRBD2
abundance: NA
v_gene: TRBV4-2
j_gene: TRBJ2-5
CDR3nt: TGTGCCAGCAGCCAAGGCTCGCGAGCGGGGTCCCAAGAGACCCAGTACTTC
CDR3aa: CASSQGSRAGSQETQYF

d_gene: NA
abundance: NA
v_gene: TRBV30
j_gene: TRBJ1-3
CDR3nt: TGTGCCTGGACAGGCTCATGGAACACCATATATTTT
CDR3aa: CAWTGSWNTIYF

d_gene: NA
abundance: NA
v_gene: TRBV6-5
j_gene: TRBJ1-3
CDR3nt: TGTGCCAGCAGTTACTCGACTGGTGCCTCTGGAAACACCATATATTTT
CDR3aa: CASSYSTGASGNTIYF

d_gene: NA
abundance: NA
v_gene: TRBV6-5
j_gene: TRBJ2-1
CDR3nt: TGTGCCAGCAGCCACTTCAGAGGCAATGAGCAGTTCTTC
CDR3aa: CASSHFRGNEQFF

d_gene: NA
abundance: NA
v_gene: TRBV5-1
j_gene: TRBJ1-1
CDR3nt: TGCGCCAGCAGCTTGGTCCCCTCGAACACTGAAGCTTTCTTT
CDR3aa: CASSLVPSNTEAFF

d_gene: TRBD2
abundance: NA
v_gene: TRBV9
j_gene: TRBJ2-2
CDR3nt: TGTGCCAGCAGCGTAGGAGAGCCCGGGACTAGCGGGAGTCGAACCGGGGAGCTGTTTTTT
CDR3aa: CASSVGEPGTSGSRTGELFF

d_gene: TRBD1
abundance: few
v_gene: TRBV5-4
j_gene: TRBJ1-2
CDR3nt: TGTGCCAGCAGCTTCAAATCAGGGGGTAATGGCTACACCTTC
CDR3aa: CASSFKSGGNGYTF

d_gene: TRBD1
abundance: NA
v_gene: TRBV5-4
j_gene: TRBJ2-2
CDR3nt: TGTGCCAGCAGTCCGGGACAGGGTGGTACCGGGGAGCTGTTTTTT
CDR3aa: CASSPGQGGTGELFF

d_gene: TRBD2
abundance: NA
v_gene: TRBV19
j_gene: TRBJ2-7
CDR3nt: TGTGCCAGTAGTAGCGGGGGACCCTACGAGCAGTACTTC
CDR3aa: CASSSGGPYEQYF

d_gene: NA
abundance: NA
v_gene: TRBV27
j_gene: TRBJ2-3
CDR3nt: TGTGCCAGCAGTTTACGAGTTCCTACAGATACGCAGTATTTT
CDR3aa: CASSLRVPTDTQYF

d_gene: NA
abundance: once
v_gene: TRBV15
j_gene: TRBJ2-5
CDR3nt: TGTGCCACCAGCAGCGACTTGATAAAAGAGACCCAGTACTTC
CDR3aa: CATSSDLIKETQYF

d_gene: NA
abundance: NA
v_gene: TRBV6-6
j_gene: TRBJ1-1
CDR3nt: TGTGCCAGCAGTTATAGAAGCACTGAAGCTTTCTTT
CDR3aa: CASSYRSTEAFF

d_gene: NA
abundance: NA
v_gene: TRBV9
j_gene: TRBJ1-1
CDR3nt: TGTGCCAGCAGTGGACAGATGAACACTGAAGCTTTCTTT
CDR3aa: CASSGQMNTEAFF

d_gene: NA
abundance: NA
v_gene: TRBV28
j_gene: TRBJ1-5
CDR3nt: TGTGCCAGCAGGTCACGGGACACCTTGAATCAGCCCCAGCATTTT
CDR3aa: CASRSRDTLNQPQHF

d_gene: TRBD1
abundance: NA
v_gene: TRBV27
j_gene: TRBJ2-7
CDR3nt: TGTGCCAGCAGTTCCCGACAGGGGGCCTACGAGCAGTACTTC
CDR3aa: CASSSRQGAYEQYF

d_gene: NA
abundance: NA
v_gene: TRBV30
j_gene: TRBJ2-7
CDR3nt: TGTGCCTGGAGTGGAGGGGGTGAGCAGTACTTC
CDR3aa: CAWSGGGEQYF

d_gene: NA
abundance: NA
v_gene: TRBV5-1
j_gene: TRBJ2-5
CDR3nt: TGCGCCAGCAGCTTGAACTCCGCGGTTAAAGAGACCCAGTACTTC
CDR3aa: CASSLNSAVKETQYF

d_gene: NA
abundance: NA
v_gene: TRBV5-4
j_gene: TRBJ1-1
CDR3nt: TGTGCCAGCAGCGGAGGGGGGGCGCAGTCTTACGCTGAAGCTTTCTTT
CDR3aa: CASSGGGAQSYAEAFF

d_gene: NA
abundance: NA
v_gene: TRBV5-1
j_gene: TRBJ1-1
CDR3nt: TGCGCCAGCAGCTTGGAACAGCCCCAGAGGAACACTGAAGCTTTCTTT
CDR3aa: CASSLEQPQRNTEAFF

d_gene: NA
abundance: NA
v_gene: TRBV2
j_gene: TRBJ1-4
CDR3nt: TGTGCCAGCAGAATTTATAATGAAAAACTGTTTTTT
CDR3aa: CASRIYNEKLFF

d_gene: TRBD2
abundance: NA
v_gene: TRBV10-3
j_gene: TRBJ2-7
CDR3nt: TGTGCCATCAGTGTAGGAACGGGAGGCGATTACGAGCAGTACTTC
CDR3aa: CAISVGTGGDYEQYF

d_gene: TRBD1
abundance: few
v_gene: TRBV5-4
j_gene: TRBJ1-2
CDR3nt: TGTGCCAGCAGCTTGGACAGGGGGCCTGGCTACACCTTC
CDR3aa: CASSLDRGPGYTF

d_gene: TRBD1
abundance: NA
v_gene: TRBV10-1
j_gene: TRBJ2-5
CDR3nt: TGCGCCAGCAGTGGTCTTACGGGACAGCCCCAAGAGACCCAGTACTTC
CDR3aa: CASSGLTGQPQETQYF

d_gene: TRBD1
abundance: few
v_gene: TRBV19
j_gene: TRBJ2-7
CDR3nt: TGTGCCAGTAGTGTGGGGGACAGGGTGTACGAGCAGTACTTC
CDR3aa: CASSVGDRVYEQYF

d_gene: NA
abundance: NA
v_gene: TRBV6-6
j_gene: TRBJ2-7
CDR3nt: TGTGCCAGCAGGGCGGGACAGTCCTTGGACGAGCAGTACTTC
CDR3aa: CASRAGQSLDEQYF

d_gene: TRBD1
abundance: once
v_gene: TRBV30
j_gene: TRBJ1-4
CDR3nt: TGTGCCTGGAGCACCACAGGACAGGGGGCAACTAATGAAAAACTGTTTTTT
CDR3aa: CAWSTTGQGATNEKLFF

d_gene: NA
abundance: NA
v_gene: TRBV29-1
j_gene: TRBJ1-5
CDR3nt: TGCAGCGCAACTCATGGGCCTTCTAGCAATCAGCCCCAGCATTTT
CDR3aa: CSATHGPSSNQPQHF

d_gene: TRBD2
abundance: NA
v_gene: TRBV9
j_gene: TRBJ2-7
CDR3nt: TGTGCCAGCGCTAGCGGCGAGAGCTCCTACGAGCAGTACTTC
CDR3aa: CASASGESSYEQYF

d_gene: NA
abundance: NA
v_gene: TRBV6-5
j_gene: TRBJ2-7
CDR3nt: TGTGCCAGCAGTTACGCGGGGGCCGGTGAGCAGTACTTC
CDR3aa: CASSYAGAGEQYF

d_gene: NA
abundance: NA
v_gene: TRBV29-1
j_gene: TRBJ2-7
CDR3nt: TGCAGCGTCGTTCGTTCCAGGGACACCTACGAGCAGTACTTC
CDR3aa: CSVVRSRDTYEQYF

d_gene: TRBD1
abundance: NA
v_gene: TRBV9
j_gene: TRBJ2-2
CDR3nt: TGTGCCAGCAGTCCCAACAGGGGGATGGCCGGGGAGCTGTTTTTT
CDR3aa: CASSPNRGMAGELFF

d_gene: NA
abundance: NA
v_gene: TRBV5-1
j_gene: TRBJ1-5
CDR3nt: TGCGCCAGCAGCCTGAACCCGGGGGGAGGAAATCAGCCCCAGCATTTT
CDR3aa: CASSLNPGGGNQPQHF

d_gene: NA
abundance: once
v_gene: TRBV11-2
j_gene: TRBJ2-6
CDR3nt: TGTGCCAGCAGCTTAGGTGACAGAGTTACGACTGGGGCCAACGTCCTGACTTTC
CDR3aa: CASSLGDRVTTGANVLTF

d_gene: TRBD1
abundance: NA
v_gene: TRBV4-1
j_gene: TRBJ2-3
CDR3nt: TGCGCCAGCAGCAAGCGGGCAGGGGGCGATGATACGCAGTATTTT
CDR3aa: CASSKRAGGDDTQYF